Sequencing of this T cell receptor (beta chain) was carried out in a study of T cell repertoires in cytomegalovirus infection. Looking at the study overall: A matching HLA type, together with CMV infection, was signaled by public TCR beta signatures. Study outcomes and limitations: The ex vivo response was dominated by HLA-C-restricted CMV-specific TCR beta clonotypes.

Looked up from germline, CDR1 is LNHDA and CDR2 is SQIVND (reference sequence). The V gene lost 7 bases and the J gene lost 0 bases, with 18 bases spanning the gap. The length of the CDR3 is 17 residues. TCRdb independently ran MiXCR on the reads; one entry per CDR3 protein. The table shows 200,000 to 250,000 distinct CDR3 sequences, with roughly an eighth occurring only once. Ten or more counts support this clonotype. What it binds is unknown. What was sequenced was PBMCs. This chain joins TRBV19 and TRBJ1-4, with D uncertain. The TCR originated in a human donor in good health (CMV status not recorded). Some clones in this sample may be carry-over from other donors' samples. CDR3 amino acids: CASTLTALSATNEKLFF. DNA for the CDR3: TGTGCCAGTACCCTAACAGCGTTATCTGCAACTAATGAAAAACTGTTTTTT.